These 16 T cell receptor beta chains were all obtained from the same sample, sequenced in a study of blood T cell repertoires in COVID-19 (dated by TCRdb to 2020 to 2021). The protocol used for the library was the immunoSEQ multiplex PCR assay. Entries here come from immuneACCESS through TCRdb and include only in-frame sequences with V and J called. Some clones fail to appear in such tables; in the studies checked, an unresolved V gene covers under half of the shortfall, and the cause of the remainder is unknown. Recorded for this sample are roughly 42,000 clones; around 87% of them occurred a single time. The ten biggest clones cover 9% of the sample. Sequencing input: peripheral blood. The receptors originated from a man aged 25 to 40 with active or convalescent COVID-19.

The chain uses TRBV20-1 and TRBJ1-2, with D unresolved. Germline lookup yields CDR1 DFQATT and CDR2 SNEGSKA (reference sequence). This CDR3 spans 11 amino acids. V was cut by 6 bases and J by 5 bases, with 10 bases left in between. CDR3 coding DNA: TGCAGTGCCGAGCGCAGTTATGGCTACACCTTC. It specifies CSAERSYGYTF.

The chain uses TRBV15 and TRBJ1-6, with D uncertain. V lost 0 bases, J lost 9 bases, and 15 bases lay in between. The CDR3 consists of 16 residues. CDR1 is LNHNV and CDR2 is YYDKDF in the germline V gene (reference sequence). CDR3 sequence reads: CATSREALTPSSPLHF. The CDR3 DNA reads as TGTGCCACCAGCAGAGAAGCCCTCACCCCCTCTTCACCCCTCCACTTT.

V and J are TRBV11-3 and TRBJ2-7; a weak D match, TRBD1 (6 bases). V was clipped by 4 bases and J by 2 bases, with 12 bases between them. The germline V gene encodes CDR1 SGHNT and CDR2 YENEEA. The CDR3 is 14 amino acids. The CDR3 bases are TGTGCCAGCAGCTCTCCGGACAGCACCTACGAGCAGTACGTC. This gives the protein CASSSPDSTYEQYV.

The chain has TRBV6-5 and TRBJ2-1, with 11 bases aligning to TRBD2. The CDR3 runs to 14 residues. Germline V gene data show CDR1 as MNHEY and CDR2 as SVGAGI. The trim removed 7 bases at V and 5 bases at J, leaving 4 bases unmatched. The CDR3 loop is CASKASGGNNEQFF. The CDR3 DNA follows: TGTGCCAGCAAGGCTAGCGGGGGGAACAATGAGCAGTTCTTC.

The CDR3 sequence: CASSFSVGGSGSYEQYV. The DNA of the CDR3 is TGTGCCAGCAGCTTTTCGGTAGGCGGGAGTGGGTCCTACGAGCAGTACGTC. The rearrangement joins TRBV5-4 to TRBJ2-7, with 7 positions matching TRBD2. The J segment lost 1 base and the V segment lost 2 bases, leaving 12 bases of the junction unmatched. The germline V gene encodes CDR1 SGHNT and CDR2 YYREEE (reference sequence). The CDR3 extends over 17 amino acids.

This clone was seen a single time. The chain couples TRBV4-2 to TRBJ2-7, with D tentatively TRBD1 (5 bases). The CDR3 totals 13 residues. Trimming cost V 1 base and J 4 bases, with 8 bases left between them. CDR1 LGHNA and CDR2 YNFKEQ come from the germline V gene. In DNA form, the CDR3 reads TGTGCCAGCAGCCAAGGCCCAGGGTACGAGCAGTACGTC. Encoded protein: CASSQGPGYEQYV.

CDR3 nucleotide sequence: TGTGCCAGCTGTCCAGCAAAAGCCGGGACTAGCAAGTACGCCGGGGAGCTGTTTTTT. This encodes CASCPAKAGTSKYAGELFF. This chain links TRBV7-9 with TRBJ2-2; TRBD2 aligns across 9 bases. Germline CDR1 is SEHNR and CDR2 is FQNEAQ (reference sequence). The V and J ends lost 8 bases and 6 bases, in that order; junction bases with no gene match: 22. This CDR3 has 19 amino acids.

This clone was seen just once. This chain links TRBV19 with TRBJ2-1, with a weak D call TRBD2 (6 bases). Per germline, CDR1 LNHDA and CDR2 SQIVND (reference sequence). CDR3 length: 15 amino acids. Trimming left V 0 bases short and J 12 bases short, with 18 bases between. CDR3 sequence reads: CASSIDLAAMGGQFF. The DNA of the CDR3 is TGTGCCAGTAGTATAGACCTAGCAGCCATGGGGGGGCAGTTCTTC. The full variable domain, completed using reference TRBV19 and TRBJ2-1, is DGGITQSPKYLFRKEGQNVTLSCEQNLNHDAMYWYRQDPGQGLRLIYYSQIVNDFQKGDIAEGYSVSREKKESFPLTVTSAQKNPTAFYLCASSIDLAAMGGQFFGPGTRLTVL.

This rearrangement joins TRBV27 to TRBJ2-2; 7 bases are shared with TRBD1. Germline trimming cut 6 bases from V and 5 bases from J; bases unmatched to any gene: 15. The CDR3 length is 17 residues. Per the germline V gene, CDR1 is MNHEY and CDR2 is SMNVEV (reference sequence). The CDR3 region is CASRSPIRQGMTGELFF. CDR3 in DNA: TGTGCCAGCAGGTCCCCCATCAGACAGGGTATGACCGGGGAGCTGTTTTTT.

The rearrangement joins TRBV24-1 to TRBJ2-3; TRBD2 aligns across 9 bases. Germline V gene sequence: CDR1 KGHDR, CDR2 SFDVKD. J lost 4 bases, V lost 4 bases, and 8 bases had no gene match. The CDR3 loop spans 16 amino acids. The CDR3 sequence is CATSDPGTSWADTQYF. The CDR3 nucleotides are TGTGCCACCAGTGACCCCGGGACTAGCTGGGCAGATACGCAGTATTTT.

This rearrangement joins TRBV20-1 to TRBJ2-4, with D possibly matching TRBD2 (7 bases). The CDR3 sequence is 16 residues long. Per germline, CDR1 DFQATT and CDR2 SNEGSKA (reference sequence). V was trimmed by 3 bases and J by 0 bases, leaving 15 bases between them. CDR3: CSASGGGGLAKNIQYF. The CDR3 DNA reads TGCAGTGCTAGTGGAGGGGGGGGACTAGCCAAAAACATTCAGTACTTC.

CDR3 residues: CASSTTGNSNQPQHF. The CDR3 coding sequence is TGTGCCAGCAGCACTACAGGAAATAGCAATCAGCCCCAGCATTTT. The chain is built from TRBV7-2 and TRBJ1-5, with D possibly TRBD1 on 5 matching bases. This CDR3 comprises 15 residues. Germline values: CDR1 SGHTA, CDR2 FQGNSA. V lost 5 bases and J 0 bases, leaving 11 bases between the germline ends. Variable domain in full (rest from reference TRBV7-2 and TRBJ1-5): GAGVSQSPSNKVTEKGKDVELRCDPISGHTALYWYRQSLGQGLEFLIYFQGNSAPDKSGLPSDRFSAERTGGSVSTLTIQRTQQEDSAVYLCASSTTGNSNQPQHFGDGTRLSIL.

The chain recombines TRBV18 with TRBJ1-1; 11 bases fit TRBD1. V lost 1 base to trimming and J lost 3 bases; unmatched junction nucleotides: 7. Germline CDR1 is KGHSH and CDR2 is LQKENI. The CDR3 spans 17 residues. The chain's CDR3 is CASSPRGQGVTDTEAFF. In nucleotides, the CDR3 is TGTGCCAGCTCACCACGGGGACAGGGGGTTACGGACACTGAAGCTTTCTTT. Supplemented by reference TRBV18 and TRBJ1-1, the full variable domain reads NAGVMQNPRHLVRRRGQEARLRCSPMKGHSHVYWYRQLPEEGLKFMVYLQKENIIDESGMPKERFSAEFPKEGPSILRIQQVVRGDSAAYFCASSPRGQGVTDTEAFFGQGTRLTVV.

The J gene is TRBJ2-7, the V gene TRBV12-3 or TRBV12-4; D is perhaps TRBD2 (5 bases). Trimming left V 9 bases short and J 4 bases short, with 10 bases between. The CDR3 covers 11 residues. CDR3 in amino acids: CASSRGYEQYF. CDR3 DNA sequence: TGTGCCAGTTCCCGGGGTTACGAGCAGTACTTC.

The chain joins TRBV7-9 to TRBJ1-1, with 7 bases that match TRBD1. Losses at the gene ends were 2 bases for V and 10 bases for J; bases not matched to a gene: 13. The V gene's germline CDR1 is SEHNR and CDR2 FQNEAQ (reference sequence). The CDR3 runs to 15 residues. The chain's CDR3 is CASSLTGDHSSGAFF. The CDR3, as DNA: TGTGCCAGCAGCTTAACAGGGGATCACAGCTCAGGAGCTTTCTTT. Looking up the rest from reference TRBV7-9 and TRBJ1-1 gives the full variable domain: DTGVSQNPRHKITKRGQNVTFRCDPISEHNRLYWYRQTLGQGPEFLTYFQNEAQLEKSRLLSDRFSAERPKGSFSTLEIQRTEQGDSAMYLCASSLTGDHSSGAFFGQGTRLTVV.

Here the CDR3 reads CASSLRRTSGYNEQFF. The CDR3 DNA is TGTGCCAGCAGTTTGAGGAGGACTAGCGGCTACAATGAGCAGTTCTTC. J is TRBJ2-1 and V is TRBV27, with 10 bases identical to TRBD2. The CDR3 sequence is 16 residues long. Germline V gene sequence: CDR1 MNHEY, CDR2 SMNVEV (reference sequence). V trimming: 3 bases; J trimming: 3 bases; junction bases outside the gene matches: 5.